A single sample gave rise to the 27 T cell receptor beta chains below, sequenced in a study of circulating CD8 cells and anti-PD-1 response in melanoma. The QIAseq Immune Repertoire TCR panel built the libraries from approximately 15 ng of total RNA. TCRdb called the reads again in MiXCR, with one record for every CDR3 protein. The repertoire consists of approximately 600 distinct CDR3 sequences, with 6.3% occurring once and the leading ten covering 9.5% to 10%. Live CD3+CD8+TCRalphabeta+ cells were sorted into four subsets by PD-1 and/or TIGIT. The source material was CD8+ T cells from PBMCs, sampled at baseline or after one month of anti-PD-1 therapy (not recorded which). These receptors were collected from a human donor with melanoma.

Relative to its sample, this clonotype is large. This chain joins TRBV30 and TRBJ2-7; D possibly corresponds to TRBD2 (7 bases). The CDR3 consists of 13 residues. V was pared by 3 bases and J by 4 bases, with 13 bases between. Germline CDR1 is GTSNPN and CDR2 is SVGIG (reference sequence). The CDR3 DNA reads as TGTGCCTGGAGCGGGGGGCAGGGATACGAGCAGTACTTC. It encodes CAWSGGQGYEQYF.

By sample share, this clonotype is hyperexpanded (1% or more). This rearrangement joins TRBV29-1 to TRBJ2-1, with D tentatively TRBD1 or TRBD2 (5 bases each). V was trimmed by 8 bases and J by 7 bases, leaving 12 bases between them. The CDR3 totals 11 residues. Per the germline V gene, CDR1 is SQVTM and CDR2 is ANQGSEA. CDR3 coding DNA: TGCAGCCTGAAATGGGGGAATGAGCAGTTCTTC. Its protein product is CSLKWGNEQFF.

This clonotype is medium-sized by share. The chain links TRBV28 to TRBJ2-7, with TRBD1 matching over 8 bases. Losses at the gene ends were 6 bases for V and 3 bases for J; bases not matched to a gene: 10. Germline CDR1 is MDHEN and CDR2 is SYDVKM. This CDR3 has 15 residues. The CDR3 coding sequence is TGTGCCAGCAGGGATACCGGGACAGGATTCTACGAGCAGTACTTC. It yields the protein CASRDTGTGFYEQYF.

This clonotype is large (0.1 to 1%). The V gene is TRBV5-4, the J gene TRBJ2-1; TRBD1 might be the D (6 bases). Germline V gives CDR1 SGHNT, CDR2 YYREEE (reference sequence). Trimming took off 4 bases at V and 10 bases at J, with 15 bases between the two ends. CDR3 length: 13 residues. DNA of the CDR3: TGTGCCAGCAGCCCGACAGGAGAACCCGAGCAGTTCTTC. Translating gives CASSPTGEPEQFF.

This clonotype is labeled as large (0.1 to 1%). The rearrangement links TRBV7-2 to TRBJ2-5, with a tentative D call TRBD1 (7 bases). Germline V gene data show CDR1 as SGHTA and CDR2 as FQGNSA. V lost 5 bases and J lost 2, with 15 bases in between. CDR3 length: 15 amino acids. DNA for the CDR3: TGTGCCAGCAGCGCCACAGGGGACTCTCAAGAGACCCAGTACTTC. Translating it yields CASSATGDSQETQYF.

By proportion, this clonotype is medium-sized (0.01 to 0.1%). The gene calls are TRBV4-1 and TRBJ2-7, with D perhaps matching TRBD1 (6 bases). Germline-derived CDR1 and CDR2 are MGHRA and YSYEKL. V lost 0 bases to trimming and J lost 6 bases, with 15 bases between them. The CDR3 is 15 residues long. The CDR3 region is CASSQDGGFLGEQYF. CDR3 DNA sequence: TGCGCCAGCAGCCAAGATGGGGGCTTCCTGGGCGAGCAGTACTTC.

This clonotype ranks as large. The chain has TRBV2 and TRBJ2-2; perhaps TRBD1 as D (6 bases). Between the trimmed V and J ends, which lost 10 bases and 2 bases, there was a span of 14 bases. This CDR3 contains 14 residues. From germline, CDR1 is SNHLY and CDR2 FYNNEI. The CDR3 coding sequence is TGTGCCACGGAAGAAGGGGGAAACACCGGGGAGCTGTTTTTT. Translating gives CATEEGGNTGELFF.

By share, this clonotype ranks as medium-sized. This chain uses TRBV19 with TRBJ2-3, with D unresolved. Germline CDR1 is LNHDA and CDR2 is SQIVND (reference sequence). The CDR3 length is 15 residues. V lost 1 base, J lost 4 bases, and 12 bases lay in between. CDR3 loop: CASSIGLGLADTQYF. The CDR3, as DNA: TGTGCCAGTAGTATAGGGCTAGGGTTAGCAGATACGCAGTATTTT. The complete variable domain, with remaining parts taken from reference TRBV19 and TRBJ2-3, reads DGGITQSPKYLFRKEGQNVTLSCEQNLNHDAMYWYRQDPGQGLRLIYYSQIVNDFQKGDIAEGYSVSREKKESFPLTVTSAQKNPTAFYLCASSIGLGLADTQYFGPGTRLTVL.

This clonotype is deemed large (0.1 to 1%). The chain employs TRBV2 and TRBJ2-1; D is unresolved. CDR1 is SNHLY and CDR2 is FYNNEI in the germline V gene. The ends were cut back, 3 bases at V and 0 bases at J, with 6 bases in the middle. The CDR3 covers 14 residues. The CDR3 bases are TGTGCCAGCAGTGATGTGAGCTCCTACAATGAGCAGTTCTTC. Translating it yields CASSDVSSYNEQFF.

Regarding this clonotype: The germline gene is not matched at one end of the junction; a read error may be the cause. V and J are TRBV19 and TRBJ1-1; no firm D call. Germline values: CDR1 LNHDA, CDR2 SQIVND (reference sequence). The CDR3 runs to 15 residues. CDR3 region: CASSISAAANTDAFF. Here the CDR3 DNA reads TGTGCTAGTAGTATTTCCGCAGCGGCGAACACTGATGCTTTCTTT.

By proportion, this clonotype is medium-sized. The J gene is TRBJ2-2, the V gene TRBV19; D remains unclear. The germline V and J ends were trimmed by 7 bases and 5 bases, with 8 bases remaining between them. There are 12 residues in the CDR3. CDR1 and CDR2 (germline): LNHDA, SQIVND (reference sequence). CDR3 nucleotides: TGTGCCAGTAAGCGCCCGACCGGGGAGCTGTTTTTT. It encodes CASKRPTGELFF.

By frequency in the sample, this clonotype is large. This rearrangement joins TRBV5-4 to TRBJ2-2, with TRBD1 as a possible D gene (6 bases). CDR3 length equals 14 residues. Per the germline V gene, CDR1 is SGHNT and CDR2 is YYREEE (reference sequence). Trimming removed 4 bases from V and 2 bases from J, with 9 bases in between. CDR3 coding DNA: TGTGCCAGCAGCCCGGGACACAACACCGGGGAGCTGTTTTTT. This gives the protein CASSPGHNTGELFF.

Within the sample, this clonotype is large. The CDR3 nucleotides are TGCAGTTCAGAGCGGGGGCTCAGGGATGAGCAGTTCTTC. Protein: CSSERGLRDEQFF. V usage is TRBV20-1 and J usage is TRBJ2-1, with 8 bases that match TRBD2. This CDR3 is built from 13 residues. The germline CDR1 and CDR2 sequences are DFQATT and SNEGSKA (reference sequence). V shed 8 bases, J shed 8 bases, and the junction held 11 bases outside the gene matches.

This clonotype is medium-sized by share. The chain carries TRBV28 and TRBJ2-7; D may correspond to TRBD1 or TRBD2 (5 bases each). The CDR3 runs to 12 residues. The germline V gene encodes CDR1 MDHEN and CDR2 SYDVKM. V dropped 5 bases and J dropped 6 bases, with 11 bases sitting between them. CDR3 residues: CASSPGSSEQYF. In DNA form, the CDR3 reads TGTGCCAGCAGTCCAGGGAGCAGCGAGCAGTACTTC.

By frequency in the sample, this clonotype is medium-sized. The chain recombines TRBV20-1 with TRBJ1-2; D unresolved. Germline assignment: CDR1 DFQATT and CDR2 SNEGSKA (reference sequence). This CDR3 has 14 amino acids. Trimming took 3 bases from V and 4 from J, leaving 15 bases between them. As DNA, the CDR3 is TGCAGTGCTAGGGAGGGATTTATCCTCTATGGCTACACCTTC. Protein sequence: CSAREGFILYGYTF.

Relative to its sample, this clonotype is large (0.1 to 1%). The chain is built from TRBV12-5 and TRBJ2-2, with a weak D call TRBD2 (5 bases). V was trimmed by 3 bases and J by 5 bases, leaving 7 bases between them. Germline V gene data show CDR1 as LGHNT and CDR2 as FRNRAP. The CDR3 covers 13 residues. The CDR3 DNA reads as TGTGCTAGTGGTTTACGAGGGACCGGGGAGCTGTTTTTT. Translation gives CASGLRGTGELFF.

By share of the sample, this clonotype is medium-sized (0.01 to 0.1%). In DNA, the CDR3 is TGTGCCTGGAGCGACACCGGGACTGGGAAGTTCTTC. This sequence encodes CAWSDTGTGKFF. The chain has TRBV30 and TRBJ2-1; weak D call: TRBD2 (6 bases). The CDR3 extends over 12 amino acids. Trimming took 3 bases from V and 14 from J, leaving 17 bases between them. Germline V lookup: CDR1 GTSNPN, CDR2 SVGIG (reference sequence).

By share, this clonotype counts as large. The chain couples TRBV19 to TRBJ2-2; 7 bases are shared with TRBD2. The CDR3 runs to 15 residues. CDR1 is LNHDA and CDR2 is SQIVND in the germline V gene (reference sequence). J gave up 5 bases and V 8 bases, and 11 bases lay outside the gene matches. The CDR3 sequence: CASAPSGDGTGELFF. The DNA of the CDR3 is TGTGCCAGTGCCCCTAGCGGCGACGGGACCGGGGAGCTGTTTTTT.

About this clonotype itself: This may come from a read error, since a much larger clone is one base off. The V call is TRBV28, the J call TRBJ1-1; D possibly corresponds to TRBD1 (6 bases). CDR1 MDHEN and CDR2 SYDVKM come from the germline V gene. This CDR3 has 12 amino acids. CDR3 nucleotide sequence: TGTGCCAGCACTTGGGACAACACTGAAGCTTCCTTT. It translates to CASTWDNTEASF.

Sample share makes this clonotype large (0.1 to 1%). The J gene is TRBJ1-2, the V gene TRBV4-3; no firm D call. Trimming left V 1 base short and J 4 bases short, with 10 bases between. The germline V gene has CDR1 LGHNA and CDR2 YSLEER. The CDR3 contains 14 residues. The CDR3 reads CASSQGARGYGYTF. The CDR3 region has the DNA TGCGCCAGCAGCCAAGGGGCCAGAGGCTATGGCTACACCTTC.

By its share, this clonotype is medium-sized. The CDR3 sequence: CSASDLAENYNEQFF. In DNA form, the CDR3 reads TGCAGTGCTAGTGATCTAGCGGAGAACTACAATGAGCAGTTCTTC. The chain recombines TRBV20-1 with TRBJ2-1; 7 nucleotides line up with TRBD2. V shed 3 bases and J 3 bases; nucleotides not matched to a gene: 8. CDR3 size: 15 residues. From germline, CDR1 is DFQATT and CDR2 SNEGSKA (reference sequence).

This clonotype is large (0.1 to 1%). In nucleotides, the CDR3 is TGTGCCAGCAGGGCCGGGACATTCAACACCGGGGAGCTGTTTTTT. Protein sequence: CASRAGTFNTGELFF. The chain joins TRBV12-3 or TRBV12-4 to TRBJ2-2; a weak D match, TRBD1 (6 bases). The germline V and J ends were trimmed by 6 bases and 2 bases, with 13 bases remaining between them. The CDR3 consists of 15 residues.

This clonotype is labeled large. The genes are TRBV20-1 and TRBJ2-7; D is unresolved. Germline V gene sequence: CDR1 DFQATT, CDR2 SNEGSKA (reference sequence). The CDR3 sequence is 14 residues long. Between the trimmed V and J ends, which lost 4 bases and 5 bases, there was a span of 18 bases. This chain's CDR3 is CSATPIEGKDEQYF. In DNA form, the CDR3 reads TGCAGTGCTACTCCCATTGAAGGGAAGGACGAGCAGTACTTC.

By proportion, this clonotype is large. The J gene is TRBJ2-3, the V gene TRBV10-3; tentative D call: TRBD2 (6 bases). CDR3 length: 13 amino acids. V lost 7 bases to trimming and J lost 5 bases, with 13 bases between them. The V gene's germline CDR1 is ENHRY and CDR2 SYGVKD. The CDR3 is CAITPTGGDTQYF. CDR3 DNA: TGTGCCATCACTCCTACCGGGGGAGATACGCAGTATTTT.

In its sample, this clonotype is medium-sized (0.01 to 0.1%). The V and J genes are TRBV28 and TRBJ1-5; TRBD1 matches 7 bases. The CDR3 length is 16 residues. The V gene end was trimmed by 4 bases and the J gene end by 4 bases; junction bases not matched to a gene: 10. Germline lookup yields CDR1 MDHEN and CDR2 SYDVKM. CDR3 DNA sequence: TGTGCCAGCAGTTCCCGAATCGGGACAGCAAATCAGCCCCAGCATTTT. Translating it yields CASSSRIGTANQPQHF. The variable domain in full, with the rest retrieved from reference TRBV28 and TRBJ1-5, is DVKVTQSSRYLVKRTGEKVFLECVQDMDHENMFWYRQDPGLGLRLIYFSYDVKMKEKGDIPEGYSVSREKKERFSLILESASTNQTSMYLCASSSRIGTANQPQHFGDGTRLSIL.

By share, this clonotype counts as large. The V and J genes are TRBV19 and TRBJ2-1; possible D gene TRBD2, 6 bases. With 3 bases removed from V and 4 bases from J, the gap between germline ends came to 7 bases. This CDR3 is built from 13 residues. Germline V gene data show CDR1 as LNHDA and CDR2 as SQIVND (reference sequence). The DNA for the CDR3 is TGTGCCAGTAGTATTGGGAGGTACAATGAGCAGTTCTTC. Its protein product is CASSIGRYNEQFF.

Sample share makes this clonotype large. The chain combines TRBV6-5 with TRBJ2-1; D ambiguous. Looked up from germline, CDR1 is MNHEY and CDR2 is SVGAGI. Trimming shortened V by 4 bases and J by 5 bases, and 6 bases separated the two germline ends. There are 12 residues in the CDR3. The CDR3 DNA sequence: TGTGCCAGCAGTTCGAGCAACAATGAGCAGTTCTTC. This translates into CASSSSNNEQFF.